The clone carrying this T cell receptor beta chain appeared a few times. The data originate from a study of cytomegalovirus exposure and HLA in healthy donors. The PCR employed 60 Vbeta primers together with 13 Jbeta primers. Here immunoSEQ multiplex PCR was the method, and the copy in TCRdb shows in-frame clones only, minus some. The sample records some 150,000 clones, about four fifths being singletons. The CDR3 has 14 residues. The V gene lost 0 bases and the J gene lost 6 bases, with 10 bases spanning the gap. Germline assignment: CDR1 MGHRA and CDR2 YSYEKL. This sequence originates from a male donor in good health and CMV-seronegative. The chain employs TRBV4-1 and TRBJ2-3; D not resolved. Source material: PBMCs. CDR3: CASSQDRDWDTQYF. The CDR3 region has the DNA TGCGCCAGCAGCCAAGATCGAGACTGGGATACGCAGTATTTT.